The source of this T cell receptor beta chain is a study of cytomegalovirus exposure and HLA in healthy donors. Whole-study findings and limits: TCR beta sequences reportedly predicted the HLA-A and HLA-B alleles of most subjects accurately.

Researchers ran the PCR with 60 Vbeta and 13 Jbeta primers. Assay used: immunoSEQ multiplex PCR; TCRdb lists only in-frame clones, some missing. Of about 210,000 clones in the sample, roughly 87% were seen once. This CDR3 has 14 residues. V lost 4 bases to trimming and J lost 5 bases; unmatched junction nucleotides: 5. Germline lookup yields CDR1 MGHDK and CDR2 SYGVNS. This clone was counted between two and nine times. Antigen unknown. Sequences were obtained from PBMCs. This rearrangement joins TRBV25-1 to TRBJ2-1; 7 bases are shared with TRBD2. This sequence originates from a man aged 40-50 years in good health and CMV-seropositive. The CDR3 loop reads CASSGERGHNEQFF. DNA of the CDR3: TGTGCCAGCAGTGGGGAGCGGGGTCACAATGAGCAGTTCTTC.